This entry lists 32 T cell receptor beta chains sequenced from one sample in a study of T cell repertoires in ileal Crohn's disease. Some clones are missing from TCRdb's copy, which holds only in-frame ones; the method was immunoSEQ multiplex PCR. The sample records around 7,500 clones, under 80% being singletons. The sequenced sample consisted of ileal tissue. The source of these receptors is an adult with Crohn's disease.

Only a few counts were recorded for this clone. V usage is TRBV19 and J usage is TRBJ2-6, with D possibly matching TRBD2 (5 bases). V lost 2 bases to trimming and J lost 0 bases, with 14 bases between them. This CDR3 contains 18 residues. Germline V gene sequence: CDR1 LNHDA, CDR2 SQIVND (reference sequence). This chain's CDR3 is CASSILGSLGSGANVLTF. In nucleotides, the CDR3 is TGTGCCAGTAGTATACTGGGGAGTCTGGGCTCTGGGGCCAACGTCCTGACTTTC.

The gene calls are TRBV5-1 and TRBJ2-1, with a weak D call TRBD2 (6 bases). Germline assignment: CDR1 SGHRS and CDR2 YFSETQ. This CDR3 has 15 residues. The V and J ends lost 4 bases and 6 bases respectively, with 17 bases between them. The CDR3 is CASSPKGLGLNEQFF. DNA for the CDR3: TGCGCCAGCAGCCCCAAGGGACTCGGCCTCAATGAGCAGTTCTTC.

This clone was recorded once. The rearrangement links TRBV4-2 to TRBJ1-3; the D gene is possibly TRBD1 (6 bases). Per the germline V gene, CDR1 is LGHNA and CDR2 is YNFKEQ. The CDR3 contains 16 residues. Trimming cost V 4 bases and J 1 base, with 14 bases left between them. CDR3 sequence (DNA): TGTGCCAGCAGCCCTGGGGGGGGCCCGTCTGGAAACACCATATATTTT. This gives the protein CASSPGGGPSGNTIYF.

V is TRBV7-8 and J is TRBJ2-7, with D possibly being TRBD1 (6 bases). The V gene lost 2 bases and the J gene lost 1 base, with 9 bases spanning the gap. The CDR3 length is 14 residues. Germline loops: CDR1 SGHVS, CDR2 FQNEAQ. The CDR3 nucleotides read TGTGCCAGCAGCTTAAGCACAGGGTCCTACGAGCAGTACTTC. Protein sequence: CASSLSTGSYEQYF.

By proportion, this clone is medium-sized. The rearrangement joins TRBV14 to TRBJ2-2; tentatively, D is TRBD1 (6 bases). The CDR3 has 14 residues. Germline CDR1 and CDR2: SGHDN and FVKESK. V lost 1 base and J 6 bases, leaving 9 bases between the germline ends. Here the CDR3 reads CASSQVRGPGELFF. CDR3 nucleotides: TGTGCCAGCAGCCAAGTCAGGGGCCCCGGGGAGCTGTTTTTT.

In this sample, this clone turned up a few times. The V and J genes are TRBV7-9 and TRBJ1-3; D is undetermined. The germline V gene encodes CDR1 SEHNR and CDR2 FQNEAQ (reference sequence). V was trimmed by 5 bases and J by 0 bases, leaving 8 bases between them. This CDR3 is built from 14 residues. The CDR3 nucleotides are TGTGCCAGCAGCCTACAGAGCTCTGGAAACACCATATATTTT. This gives the protein CASSLQSSGNTIYF.

This sequence joins TRBV6-1 and TRBJ2-1; D possibly corresponds to TRBD2 (7 bases). Germline-derived CDR1 and CDR2 are MNHNS and SASEGT. Trimming pared 2 bases from V and 0 bases from J, leaving 14 bases between. The CDR3 sequence is 17 residues long. CDR3 sequence reads: CASSERGGGSSYNEQFF. DNA for the CDR3: TGTGCCAGCAGTGAACGAGGGGGGGGGAGCTCCTACAATGAGCAGTTCTTC.

This clone was observed a handful of times. V and J are TRBV11-3 and TRBJ1-6; D not certain. The CDR3 totals 15 residues. Trimming cost V 3 bases and J 7 bases, with 13 bases left between them. Germline CDR1 and CDR2: SGHNT and YENEEA. As DNA, the CDR3 is TGTGCCAGCAGCTTGGGTCCCCCGGGGAATTCACCCCTCCACTTT. Protein: CASSLGPPGNSPLHF.

V is TRBV6-4 and J is TRBJ2-2, with 7 bases lining up with TRBD1. The CDR3 has 14 residues. The V and J ends lost 3 bases and 7 bases, in that order; junction bases with no gene match: 5. CDR1 MRHNA and CDR2 SNTAGT come from the germline V gene. CDR3 bases: TGTGCCAGCAGTGAAACAGGGGAAGTCGGGGAGCTGTTTTTT. The encoded protein is CASSETGEVGELFF.

This chain links TRBV7-9 with TRBJ2-1; 10 bases align to TRBD2. Trimming removed 4 bases from V and 1 base from J; junction bases left unmatched: 1. The CDR3 is 15 amino acids. CDR1 and CDR2 from the germline V gene are SEHNR and FQNEAQ (reference sequence). CDR3 sequence (DNA): TGTGCCAGCAGCTCGGGACTAGCGTCCTACAATGAGCAGTTCTTC. The encoded protein is CASSSGLASYNEQFF.

V is TRBV6-1 and J is TRBJ2-5; D is ambiguous. Germline V gene sequence: CDR1 MNHNS, CDR2 SASEGT. V lost 3 bases, J lost 2 bases, and 10 bases lay in between. This CDR3 is 14 amino acids long. CDR3 in DNA: TGTGCCAGCAGTGACTTTAACAGACAAGAGACCCAGTACTTC. This encodes CASSDFNRQETQYF.

J is TRBJ1-2 and V is TRBV5-6; a possible D gene is TRBD1 (5 bases). Per the germline V gene, CDR1 is SGHDT and CDR2 is YYEEEE. Trimming stripped 2 bases from V and 4 bases from J, with 15 bases between. The CDR3 covers 15 residues. The CDR3 here is CASSLAADMLYGYTF. The CDR3 DNA reads as TGTGCCAGCAGCTTAGCTGCGGACATGCTCTATGGCTACACCTTC.

The gene calls are TRBV4-1 and TRBJ1-4; D not resolved. Germline CDR1 MGHRA, CDR2 YSYEKL. Trimming took 1 base from V and 1 from J, leaving 13 bases between them. This CDR3 comprises 17 residues. CDR3 loop: CASSQGPPRRTNEKLFF. The CDR3 bases are TGCGCCAGCAGCCAAGGACCCCCCCGGAGAACTAATGAAAAACTGTTTTTT.

This chain uses TRBV19 with TRBJ1-6; a weak D match, TRBD1 (5 bases). CDR1 is LNHDA, CDR2 SQIVND, per germline (reference sequence). CDR3 length: 19 amino acids. The V end lost 1 base, the J end lost 0 bases, and 16 bases lay between the germline ends. CDR3 nucleotide sequence: TGTGCCAGTAGTATAGCTCCCCCAGGGAGGAGCTCCTATAATTCACCCCTCCACTTT. Protein: CASSIAPPGRSSYNSPLHF.

This clone has a handful of counts. J is TRBJ2-3 and V is TRBV4-3, with TRBD1 identical over 7 bases. This CDR3 spans 14 amino acids. Losses at the gene ends were 3 bases for V and 4 bases for J; bases not matched to a gene: 4. Per the germline V gene, CDR1 is LGHNA and CDR2 is YSLEER. The CDR3 nucleotides are TGCGCCAGCAGCCACCGACAGGGATCAGATACGCAGTATTTT. This gives the protein CASSHRQGSDTQYF.

CDR3 coding DNA: TGCGCCAGCAGCCAAGATCATGGGGCGGGGGCTGACGGCTACACCTTC. Protein product: CASSQDHGAGADGYTF. The chain has TRBV4-3 and TRBJ1-2, with D tentatively TRBD1 (6 bases). With 0 bases removed from V and 8 bases from J, the gap between germline ends came to 19 bases. The germline V gene has CDR1 LGHNA and CDR2 YSLEER. The CDR3 has 16 residues.

A single count supports this clone. The chain's CDR3 is CASSLKLSSYNSPLHF. CDR3 sequence (DNA): TGTGCCAGCAGCTTAAAACTAAGCTCCTATAATTCACCCCTCCACTTT. The chain employs TRBV11-2 and TRBJ1-6; D gene uncertain. V was shortened by 2 bases and J by 0 bases, with 8 bases between the two germline ends. In germline, CDR1 is SGHAT, CDR2 FQNNGV. The CDR3 runs 16 residues.

V is TRBV7-9 and J is TRBJ2-7; D perhaps matches TRBD1 (6 bases). With 6 bases removed from V and 3 bases from J, the gap between germline ends came to 9 bases. Germline V gene data show CDR1 as SEHNR and CDR2 as FQNEAQ (reference sequence). CDR3 length: 12 residues. The DNA of the CDR3 is TGTGCCAGCAGTACAGGGTTCTACGAGCAGTACTTC. This codes for CASSTGFYEQYF.

This chain uses TRBV6-5 with TRBJ1-2, with 8 bases matching TRBD1. This CDR3 has 15 amino acids. In germline, CDR1 is MNHEY, CDR2 SVGAGI. The junction had 6 bases not matched to a gene; V was cut back by 2 bases and J by 4 bases. The CDR3 DNA sequence: TGTGCCAGCAGTTACCGGGGACAGGAGACCTATGGCTACACCTTC. It codes for CASSYRGQETYGYTF.

The chain combines TRBV9 with TRBJ1-1; D remains unclear. The CDR3 is made up of 13 amino acids. Germline CDR1 reads SGDLS; CDR2 reads YYNGEE. V was shortened by 0 bases and J by 3 bases, with 6 bases between the two germline ends. The CDR3 protein is CASSVGPDTEAFF. The DNA for the CDR3 is TGTGCCAGCAGCGTAGGTCCGGACACTGAAGCTTTCTTT.

This chain uses TRBV6-5 with TRBJ1-4, with TRBD1 matching over 10 bases. The V gene end was trimmed by 0 bases and the J gene end by 7 bases; junction bases not matched to a gene: 2. The CDR3 is 15 residues long. Germline values: CDR1 MNHEY, CDR2 SVGAGI. CDR3 region: CASSYSGTGVEKLFF. In nucleotides, the CDR3 is TGTGCCAGCAGTTACTCCGGGACAGGGGTTGAAAAACTGTTTTTT.

The chain couples TRBV5-1 to TRBJ1-1; 9 bases are shared with TRBD1. The V gene's germline CDR1 is SGHRS and CDR2 YFSETQ. V trimming: 4 bases; J trimming: 5 bases; junction bases outside the gene matches: 12. CDR3 length equals 16 residues. The DNA for the CDR3 is TGCGCCAGCAGCGCCGAACCGGGACAGGGCTGGACTGAAGCTTTCTTT. It translates to CASSAEPGQGWTEAFF.

The chain is built from TRBV5-4 and TRBJ1-2; D perhaps matches TRBD1 (5 bases). Germline V gives CDR1 SGHNT, CDR2 YYREEE (reference sequence). Trimming took off 3 bases at V and 3 bases at J, with 15 bases between the two ends. This CDR3 contains 15 residues. CDR3 amino acids: CASSWRDSRYYGYTF. The CDR3, as DNA: TGTGCCAGCAGCTGGCGGGACTCAAGGTACTATGGCTACACCTTC.

This chain connects TRBV19 to TRBJ2-4, with a possible D match to TRBD1 (5 bases). Between the trimmed V and J ends, which lost 5 bases and 7 bases, there was a span of 12 bases. Germline assignment: CDR1 LNHDA and CDR2 SQIVND (reference sequence). This CDR3 spans 13 amino acids. The DNA of the CDR3 is TGTGCCAGTAGTTCAGCAGGGTTGAACATTCAGTACTTC. This sequence encodes CASSSAGLNIQYF.

The chain recombines TRBV19 with TRBJ2-1, with 8 bases lining up with TRBD2. Germline V gene sequence: CDR1 LNHDA, CDR2 SQIVND (reference sequence). J was trimmed by 7 bases and V by 10 bases; bases with no gene match: 12. The CDR3 extends over 14 amino acids. The CDR3 DNA reads as TGTGCCACCGTATACGGGGGGGCGGTTAATGAGCAGTTCTTC. Translation gives CATVYGGAVNEQFF.

The rearrangement uses TRBV4-1 and TRBJ1-2, with 9 bases that match TRBD1. There are 15 residues in the CDR3. Trimming took 3 bases from V and 6 from J; bases not matched to a gene: 8. Germline V gives CDR1 MGHRA, CDR2 YSYEKL. The CDR3 DNA follows: TGCGCCAGCAGCCAGATGACAGGGGGTATGGATGGCTACACCTTC. Translated: CASSQMTGGMDGYTF.

The table lists this clone with a count of one. V gene TRBV6-5 combines with J gene TRBJ2-7; D call uncertain. Trimming removed 6 bases at V and 0 bases at J, with 12 bases between. The CDR3 spans 14 residues. CDR1 is MNHEY, CDR2 SVGAGI, per germline. CDR3: CASRDSMSSYEQYF. In DNA form, the CDR3 reads TGTGCCAGCAGAGACTCGATGAGCTCCTACGAGCAGTACTTC.

The rearrangement links TRBV2 to TRBJ1-2, with a tentative D call TRBD1 (5 bases). Germline CDR1 SNHLY, CDR2 FYNNEI. Trimming left V 6 bases short and J 5 bases short, with 19 bases between. This CDR3 contains 15 residues. The CDR3 reads CASRPRTIDSYGYTF. DNA of the CDR3: TGTGCCAGCAGGCCCCGGACTATTGACAGTTATGGCTACACCTTC.

The chain carries TRBV7-2 and TRBJ1-6, with D possibly TRBD1 on 5 matching bases. The germline V gene has CDR1 SGHTA and CDR2 FQGNSA. This CDR3 is 16 amino acids long. Trimming took off 5 bases at V and 4 bases at J, with 15 bases between the two ends. This CDR3 is CASSVRGGRYNSPLHF. The CDR3 coding sequence is TGTGCCAGCAGCGTGCGGGGGGGACGGTATAATTCACCCCTCCACTTT.

The chain recombines TRBV6-1 with TRBJ1-6; D is uncertain. Germline V gene data show CDR1 as MNHNS and CDR2 as SASEGT. V lost 3 bases and J 7 bases, leaving 7 bases between the germline ends. The CDR3 is 13 amino acids. Written as DNA, the CDR3 is TGTGCCAGCAGTGAGGCCAGAAATTCACCCCTCCACTTT. Protein sequence: CASSEARNSPLHF.

J is TRBJ2-5 and V is TRBV13; D unresolved. The CDR3 has 11 residues. In germline, CDR1 is PRHDT, CDR2 FYEKMQ (reference sequence). Trimming took 4 bases from V and 5 from J, leaving 5 bases between them. The CDR3 spells CASSYGETQYF. CDR3 bases: TGTGCCAGCAGCTACGGGGAGACCCAGTACTTC.

V and J are TRBV19 and TRBJ2-4; the D gene is possibly TRBD2 (5 bases). The length of the CDR3 is 14 residues. Trimming took 4 bases from V and 2 from J, leaving 9 bases between them. CDR1 and CDR2 from the germline V gene are LNHDA and SQIVND (reference sequence). The CDR3 DNA is TGTGCCAGTAGTAGCCCGGGGACCAAAAACATTCAGTACTTC. Protein sequence: CASSSPGTKNIQYF.